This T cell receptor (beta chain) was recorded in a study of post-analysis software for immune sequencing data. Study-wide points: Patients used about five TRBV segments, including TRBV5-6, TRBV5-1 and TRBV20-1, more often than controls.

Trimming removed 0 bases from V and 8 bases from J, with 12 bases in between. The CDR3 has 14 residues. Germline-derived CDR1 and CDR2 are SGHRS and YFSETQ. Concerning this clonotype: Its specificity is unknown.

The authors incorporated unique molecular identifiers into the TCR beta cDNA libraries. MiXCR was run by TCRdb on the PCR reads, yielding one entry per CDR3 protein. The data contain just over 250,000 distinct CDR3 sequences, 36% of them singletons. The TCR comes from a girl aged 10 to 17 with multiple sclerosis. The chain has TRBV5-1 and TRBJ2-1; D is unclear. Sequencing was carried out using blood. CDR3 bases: TGCGCCAGCAGCTTGGGGTACGGTAATGATGAGCAGTTCTTC. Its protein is CASSLGYGNDEQFF. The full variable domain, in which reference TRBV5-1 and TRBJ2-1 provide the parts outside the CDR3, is KAGVTQTPRYLIKTRGQQVTLSCSPISGHRSVSWYQQTPGQGLQFLFEYFSETQRNKGNFPGRFSGRQFSNSRSEMNVSTLELGDSALYLCASSLGYGNDEQFFGPGTRLTVL.